This is a list of T cell receptor beta chains from one sample in a study of T cell repertoires in cytomegalovirus infection. TCRdb itself ran the reads through MiXCR, one entry per CDR3 protein. The sample contains 95,000 to 150,000 distinct CDR3 sequences, over 30% of which appear only once. Antigens for these TCRs are unknown. The specimen comprised CD8+ T cells from cultured PBMCs, sampled from culture after CMV antigen stimulation. The receptors derive from a human donor in good health (CMV status not recorded). Some clones in this sample may be carry-over from other donors' samples. Each CDR3 is given with its conserved first and last residue. Each record gives: CDR3 length, D gene, clone size, J gene, V gene, CDR3 DNA, CDR3 protein. The D gene is left open where the match is weak. Size tells how often a clone was seen (once, few, many) or the class of an expanded clone, and some rows leave it out.

cdr3_length: 14; d_call: TRBD1; clone_size: NA; j_call: TRBJ1-5; v_call: TRBV15; cdr3_nt: TGTGCCACCAGCCCAACCAGGGGGTTTCAGCCCCAGCATTTT; cdr3_aa: CATSPTRGFQPQHF
cdr3_length: 14; d_call: NA; clone_size: NA; j_call: TRBJ2-2; v_call: TRBV6-1; cdr3_nt: TGTGCCAGCAGTGAATTGAAGGTGTCCGGGGAGCTGTTTTTT; cdr3_aa: CASSELKVSGELFF
cdr3_length: 12; d_call: NA; clone_size: NA; j_call: TRBJ2-1; v_call: TRBV27; cdr3_nt: TGTGCCAGCAGCCCTTCGGGGCTAGAGCAGTTCTTC; cdr3_aa: CASSPSGLEQFF
cdr3_length: 14; d_call: NA; clone_size: few; j_call: TRBJ1-4; v_call: TRBV19; cdr3_nt: TGTGCCAGCCGTGATTCGGGAAATAATGAAAAACTGTTTTTT; cdr3_aa: CASRDSGNNEKLFF
cdr3_length: 12; d_call: NA; clone_size: few; j_call: TRBJ2-3; v_call: TRBV4-2; cdr3_nt: TGTGCCAGCAGCCAAGGGGGAGATACGCAGTATTTT; cdr3_aa: CASSQGGDTQYF
cdr3_length: 12; d_call: NA; clone_size: NA; j_call: TRBJ2-7; v_call: TRBV28; cdr3_nt: TGTGCCAGCAGTTTGCCCTCCTACGAGCAGTACTTC; cdr3_aa: CASSLPSYEQYF
cdr3_length: 15; d_call: TRBD1; clone_size: many; j_call: TRBJ2-7; v_call: TRBV7-8; cdr3_nt: TGTGCCAGCAGCTTAAAGGGACAGGGGTCCTACGAGCAGTACTTC; cdr3_aa: CASSLKGQGSYEQYF
cdr3_length: 14; d_call: NA; clone_size: few; j_call: TRBJ1-1; v_call: TRBV19; cdr3_nt: TGTGCCAGTCGGGCAGCAAATTGGAACACTGAAGCTTTCTTT; cdr3_aa: CASRAANWNTEAFF
cdr3_length: 15; d_call: TRBD2; clone_size: NA; j_call: TRBJ2-5; v_call: TRBV7-2; cdr3_nt: TGTGCCAGCAGCTTTGGACTAGCGGGGCAAGAGACCCAGTCCTTC; cdr3_aa: CASSFGLAGQETQSF
cdr3_length: 13; d_call: TRBD1; clone_size: many; j_call: TRBJ2-7; v_call: TRBV7-9; cdr3_nt: TGTGCCAGCAGCCCGGGACAGAGCTACGAGCAGTACTTC; cdr3_aa: CASSPGQSYEQYF
cdr3_length: 14; d_call: TRBD2; clone_size: few; j_call: TRBJ2-5; v_call: TRBV11-1; cdr3_nt: TGTGCCAGCAGCTTATGGGGGGGAGAAGAGACCCAGTACTTC; cdr3_aa: CASSLWGGEETQYF
cdr3_length: 15; d_call: TRBD2; clone_size: few; j_call: TRBJ2-1; v_call: TRBV19; cdr3_nt: TGTGCCAGTAGTGTTCGGGGGGGCCTCGGAAATGAGCAGTTCTTC; cdr3_aa: CASSVRGGLGNEQFF
cdr3_length: 16; d_call: NA; clone_size: few; j_call: TRBJ2-3; v_call: TRBV7-9; cdr3_nt: TGTGCCAGCTCCCCACCCGGCGGTTTGAGTAGAGATACGCAGTATTTT; cdr3_aa: CASSPPGGLSRDTQYF
cdr3_length: 13; d_call: NA; clone_size: few; j_call: TRBJ1-1; v_call: TRBV28; cdr3_nt: TGTGCCAGCAGTTTTTTTGAGAACACTGAAGCTTTCTTT; cdr3_aa: CASSFFENTEAFF
cdr3_length: 15; d_call: NA; clone_size: few; j_call: TRBJ2-3; v_call: TRBV12-3/TRBV12-4; cdr3_nt: TGTGCCAGCAACCGCCCAGGGGCGCCCACAGATACGCAGTATTTT; cdr3_aa: CASNRPGAPTDTQYF
cdr3_length: 13; d_call: NA; clone_size: NA; j_call: TRBJ1-5; v_call: TRBV6-4; cdr3_nt: TGTGCCAGCGCGGAACAGTTGAATCAGCCCCAGCATTTT; cdr3_aa: CASAEQLNQPQHF
cdr3_length: 14; d_call: TRBD1; clone_size: NA; j_call: TRBJ1-2; v_call: TRBV7-9; cdr3_nt: TGTGCCAGCAGCTTTGGACAGGTTAACGATGGCTACACCTTC; cdr3_aa: CASSFGQVNDGYTF
cdr3_length: 14; d_call: TRBD1; clone_size: few; j_call: TRBJ1-2; v_call: TRBV7-2; cdr3_nt: TGTGCCAGCGCCTCGGGACAGGGGAGTTATGGCTACACCTTC; cdr3_aa: CASASGQGSYGYTF
cdr3_length: 16; d_call: TRBD1; clone_size: NA; j_call: TRBJ1-2; v_call: TRBV7-2; cdr3_nt: TGTGCCAGCAGCTTAGTGGGACAGGGGGCCTACTGGGGCTACACCTTC; cdr3_aa: CASSLVGQGAYWGYTF
cdr3_length: 13; d_call: NA; clone_size: few; j_call: TRBJ1-5; v_call: TRBV7-6; cdr3_nt: TGTGCCAGCAGCCTAGGGGAAGGTCAGCCCCAGCATTTT; cdr3_aa: CASSLGEGQPQHF
cdr3_length: 12; d_call: NA; clone_size: few; j_call: TRBJ1-1; v_call: TRBV20-1; cdr3_nt: TGCAGTGCTAGATGGGGGGGACCTGAAGCTTTCTTT; cdr3_aa: CSARWGGPEAFF
cdr3_length: 13; d_call: TRBD1; clone_size: NA; j_call: TRBJ1-2; v_call: TRBV27; cdr3_nt: TGTGCCAGCAGTGCAACAGGGGGATATGGCTACACCTTC; cdr3_aa: CASSATGGYGYTF
cdr3_length: 11; d_call: NA; clone_size: NA; j_call: TRBJ1-1; v_call: TRBV6-2/TRBV6-3; cdr3_nt: TGTGCCAGCAGTTCGGGACGGAACACTGTCTTT; cdr3_aa: CASSSGRNTVF
cdr3_length: 15; d_call: TRBD1; clone_size: many; j_call: TRBJ2-1; v_call: TRBV7-2; cdr3_nt: TGTGCCAGCAGCCCGGGACAGGAGGTTTACAATGAGCAGTTCTTC; cdr3_aa: CASSPGQEVYNEQFF
cdr3_length: 15; d_call: TRBD1; clone_size: NA; j_call: TRBJ1-1; v_call: TRBV6-1; cdr3_nt: TGTGCCAGCAGCGACACACAGACAGGGGAGATTGAAGCTTTCTTT; cdr3_aa: CASSDTQTGEIEAFF
cdr3_length: 17; d_call: TRBD2; clone_size: NA; j_call: TRBJ2-1; v_call: TRBV13; cdr3_nt: TGTGCCAGCAGCTTAGGACCTATTAGCGGGGGGGCGGATGAGCAGTTCTTC; cdr3_aa: CASSLGPISGGADEQFF
cdr3_length: 14; d_call: NA; clone_size: many; j_call: TRBJ1-4; v_call: TRBV7-9; cdr3_nt: TGTGCCAGCCGGCGTGGCGGACCTAATGAAAAACTGTTTTTT; cdr3_aa: CASRRGGPNEKLFF
cdr3_length: 14; d_call: NA; clone_size: few; j_call: TRBJ1-1; v_call: TRBV6-4; cdr3_nt: TGTGCCAGCAGTGACGGTCCGGAGAACACTGAAGCTTTCTTT; cdr3_aa: CASSDGPENTEAFF
cdr3_length: 13; d_call: NA; clone_size: many; j_call: TRBJ1-1; v_call: TRBV6-1; cdr3_nt: TGTGCCAGCAGTGGGGGGCGCGACACTGAAGCTTTCTTT; cdr3_aa: CASSGGRDTEAFF
cdr3_length: 16; d_call: NA; clone_size: NA; j_call: TRBJ2-1; v_call: TRBV6-5; cdr3_nt: TGTGCCAGCAGTCTGGCGCCAGGGACTGCTTACAATGAGCAGTTCTTC; cdr3_aa: CASSLAPGTAYNEQFF
cdr3_length: 15; d_call: NA; clone_size: NA; j_call: TRBJ1-6; v_call: TRBV23-1; cdr3_nt: TGCGCCGACCCGGGAGGGGGGATCCGTAATTCACCCCTCCACTTT; cdr3_aa: CADPGGGIRNSPLHF
cdr3_length: 17; d_call: TRBD1; clone_size: NA; j_call: TRBJ1-1; v_call: TRBV6-5; cdr3_nt: TGTGCCAGCAGGACTCGCCGGGACAGGGGGCGGTTAGCTGAAGCTTTCTTT; cdr3_aa: CASRTRRDRGRLAEAFF
cdr3_length: 16; d_call: NA; clone_size: many; j_call: TRBJ2-5; v_call: TRBV7-8; cdr3_nt: TGTGCCAGCAGCACCTACAGGAGCCAACCCCAAGAGACCCAGTACTTC; cdr3_aa: CASSTYRSQPQETQYF
cdr3_length: 12; d_call: NA; clone_size: few; j_call: TRBJ1-6; v_call: TRBV7-9; cdr3_nt: TGTGCCAGCACCTTCCAGAATTCACCCCTCCACTTT; cdr3_aa: CASTFQNSPLHF
cdr3_length: 15; d_call: NA; clone_size: NA; j_call: TRBJ2-7; v_call: TRBV7-9; cdr3_nt: TGTGCCAGCAGCCCCTCTAGCTCAGGATCCTACGAGCAGTACTTC; cdr3_aa: CASSPSSSGSYEQYF
cdr3_length: 14; d_call: NA; clone_size: NA; j_call: TRBJ1-4; v_call: TRBV12-3/TRBV12-4; cdr3_nt: TGTGCCAGCAGCCTTGGTAGCCTTAATGAAAAACTGTTTTTT; cdr3_aa: CASSLGSLNEKLFF
cdr3_length: 17; d_call: NA; clone_size: many; j_call: TRBJ2-3; v_call: TRBV7-2; cdr3_nt: TGTGCCAGCAGCTTAAACAGGTTGCGGGTCGACACAGATACGCAGTATTTT; cdr3_aa: CASSLNRLRVDTDTQYF
cdr3_length: 15; d_call: NA; clone_size: few; j_call: TRBJ2-3; v_call: TRBV12-3/TRBV12-4; cdr3_nt: TGTGCCAGCAGTTTCGGGGCCGCGCAGACAGATACGCAGTATTTT; cdr3_aa: CASSFGAAQTDTQYF
cdr3_length: 14; d_call: TRBD1; clone_size: NA; j_call: TRBJ2-7; v_call: TRBV7-2; cdr3_nt: TGTGCCAGCAGCTTAACAGGGGGTAGCTACGAGCAGTACTTC; cdr3_aa: CASSLTGGSYEQYF
cdr3_length: 15; d_call: NA; clone_size: few; j_call: TRBJ2-2; v_call: TRBV7-9; cdr3_nt: TGTGCCAGCAGCCCCGGACTGAGTAACACCGGGGAGCTGTTTTTT; cdr3_aa: CASSPGLSNTGELFF
cdr3_length: 16; d_call: NA; clone_size: few; j_call: TRBJ1-2; v_call: TRBV19; cdr3_nt: TGTGCCAGTAGTATAGATCTGGACAGCCGAGGGGATGGCTACACCTTC; cdr3_aa: CASSIDLDSRGDGYTF
cdr3_length: 14; d_call: NA; clone_size: NA; j_call: TRBJ2-2; v_call: TRBV27; cdr3_nt: TGTGCCAGCAGTTTATGGCCCGGGGCCGGGGAGCTGTTTTTT; cdr3_aa: CASSLWPGAGELFF
cdr3_length: 13; d_call: NA; clone_size: NA; j_call: TRBJ1-1; v_call: TRBV20-1; cdr3_nt: TGCAGTGCTAGAGTTCAGGAGAACACTGAAGCTTTCTTT; cdr3_aa: CSARVQENTEAFF
cdr3_length: 14; d_call: NA; clone_size: few; j_call: TRBJ2-7; v_call: TRBV7-2; cdr3_nt: TGTGCCAGCAGCTTATATCAGGGCTCCTACGAGCAGTACTTC; cdr3_aa: CASSLYQGSYEQYF
cdr3_length: 21; d_call: NA; clone_size: NA; j_call: TRBJ1-5; v_call: TRBV23-1; cdr3_nt: TGCGCCAGCAGTCACCCCGAACAAACCTGTATCCGAAACTATAGCAATCAGCCCCAGCATTTT; cdr3_aa: CASSHPEQTCIRNYSNQPQHF
cdr3_length: 17; d_call: TRBD2; clone_size: few; j_call: TRBJ2-1; v_call: TRBV6-2/TRBV6-3; cdr3_nt: TGTGCCAGCAGTTACTCTCGTGTCGCGGGGGGGGCTAATGAGCAGTTCTTC; cdr3_aa: CASSYSRVAGGANEQFF
cdr3_length: 14; d_call: TRBD1; clone_size: NA; j_call: TRBJ2-7; v_call: TRBV5-6; cdr3_nt: TGTGCCAGCAGCTTTGGGACAGGGACCTACGAGCAGTACTTC; cdr3_aa: CASSFGTGTYEQYF
cdr3_length: 13; d_call: TRBD1; clone_size: few; j_call: TRBJ1-5; v_call: TRBV12-5; cdr3_nt: TGTGCTAGTGCCGTCGACAGGGACCAGCCCCAGCATTTT; cdr3_aa: CASAVDRDQPQHF
cdr3_length: 15; d_call: TRBD1; clone_size: many; j_call: TRBJ2-5; v_call: TRBV7-2; cdr3_nt: TGTGCCAGCAGCGAATGGACAGGGACCCAAGAGACCCAGTACTTC; cdr3_aa: CASSEWTGTQETQYF
cdr3_length: 12; d_call: NA; clone_size: NA; j_call: TRBJ1-2; v_call: TRBV29-1; cdr3_nt: TGCAGCGTTGAAGGAAGACAGGCCCCCTACACCTTC; cdr3_aa: CSVEGRQAPYTF
cdr3_length: 18; d_call: NA; clone_size: NA; j_call: TRBJ2-5; v_call: TRBV7-9; cdr3_nt: TGTGCCAGCAGCACACCCGCGCTCCGAGGGGGACTGATGGAGACCCAGTACTTC; cdr3_aa: CASSTPALRGGLMETQYF
cdr3_length: 15; d_call: TRBD1; clone_size: NA; j_call: TRBJ1-6; v_call: TRBV7-2; cdr3_nt: TGTGCCAGCAGCTTAGTAGGGACAGGGGTTACACCCCTCCACTTT; cdr3_aa: CASSLVGTGVTPLHF
cdr3_length: 15; d_call: NA; clone_size: few; j_call: TRBJ2-2; v_call: TRBV7-9; cdr3_nt: TGTGCCAGCAGCGCCACTAGCAGCGACACCGGGGAGCTGTTTTTT; cdr3_aa: CASSATSSDTGELFF
cdr3_length: 14; d_call: NA; clone_size: few; j_call: TRBJ2-5; v_call: TRBV7-2; cdr3_nt: TGTGCCAGCAGCTTATCGGTTTTGCAAGAGACCCAGTACTTC; cdr3_aa: CASSLSVLQETQYF